Listed here are 27 T cell receptor beta chains from one sample, sequenced in a study of shared clonotypes between healthy human individuals. Assay: immunoSEQ multiplex PCR; the TCRdb copy retains only in-frame clones and omits some. The repertoire holds about 2.1 million clones, 90% to 95% seen once, with around 1.7% in the top ten. The naive CD8 subset, CD45RO-negative cells positively selected for CCR7, excluded terminally differentiated effector memory CD45RA+ cells. The source material was naive CD8+ T cells from PBMCs. The receptor set was obtained from a man between 18 and 35 years old in good health. Some clones in this sample may be carry-over from other donors' samples.

The chain employs TRBV5-4 and TRBJ2-6; D not resolved. Trimming removed 1 base from V and 2 bases from J, with 10 bases in between. The CDR3 loop spans 16 amino acids. The germline CDR1 and CDR2 sequences are SGHNT and YYREEE (reference sequence). CDR3 loop: CASSLPIGPGANVLTF. The CDR3 coding sequence is TGTGCCAGCAGCTTGCCTATTGGCCCTGGGGCCAACGTCCTGACTTTC.

The chain is built from TRBV30 and TRBJ1-4, with D possibly TRBD1 on 6 matching bases. CDR1 GTSNPN and CDR2 SVGIG come from the germline V gene (reference sequence). CDR3 size: 14 residues. V dropped 2 bases and J dropped 4 bases, with 11 bases sitting between them. The DNA for the CDR3 is TGTGCCTGGAGTCTGTCGGACAGTAATGAAAAACTGTTTTTT. Residues: CAWSLSDSNEKLFF.

The rearrangement joins TRBV2 to TRBJ1-1, with 7 bases that match TRBD1. CDR1 and CDR2 from the germline V gene are SNHLY and FYNNEI. CDR3 size: 14 residues. CDR3 loop: CEGQANVFDTEAFF. CDR3 sequence (DNA): TGTGAAGGACAGGCAAACGTGTTCGACACTGAAGCTTTCTTT.

V gene TRBV7-9 combines with J gene TRBJ2-2; D gene ambiguous. Trimming stripped 0 bases from V and 3 bases from J, with 8 bases between. The CDR3 consists of 15 residues. CDR1 is SEHNR, CDR2 FQNEAQ, per germline (reference sequence). The CDR3, as DNA: TGTGCCAGCAGCTTAGCGGTCGCGGACACCGGGGAGCTGTTTTTT. This sequence encodes CASSLAVADTGELFF.

The rearrangement joins TRBV12-5 to TRBJ1-3; tentatively, D is TRBD1 (5 bases). Germline lookup yields CDR1 LGHNT and CDR2 FRNRAP. The CDR3 covers 17 residues. Trimming removed 0 bases at V and 0 bases at J, with 12 bases between. The CDR3 spells CASGLVLDSRSGNTIYF. In DNA, the CDR3 is TGTGCTAGTGGTTTGGTACTCGACAGTCGCTCTGGAAACACCATATATTTT.

Concerning this clone itself: This CDR3 is also generated by other DNA sequences in the sample. This sequence joins TRBV9 and TRBJ2-1, with 8 bases fitting TRBD2. The ends lost 4 bases at V and 0 bases at J; junction bases unmatched: 3. Germline lookup yields CDR1 SGDLS and CDR2 YYNGEE. CDR3 length: 15 amino acids. CDR3 in amino acids: CASSSSGSSYNEQFF. In DNA form, the CDR3 reads TGTGCCAGCAGCTCTAGCGGGTCCTCCTACAATGAGCAGTTCTTC. Based on the CDR3 plus reference TRBV9 and TRBJ2-1, the full variable domain is DSGVTQTPKHLITATGQRVTLRCSPRSGDLSVYWYQQSLDQGLQFLIQYYNGEERAKGNILERFSAQQFPDLHSELNLSSLELGDSALYFCASSSSGSSYNEQFFGPGTRLTVL.

This clone was counted a few times. This chain uses TRBV19 with TRBJ1-1; no clear D gene. Germline loops: CDR1 LNHDA, CDR2 SQIVND (reference sequence). The V gene lost 3 bases and the J gene lost 8 bases, with 19 bases spanning the gap. CDR3 length: 15 amino acids. The CDR3 loop is CASSILNGRAPEAFF. The CDR3 nucleotides are TGTGCCAGTAGTATTCTTAACGGCCGGGCCCCCGAAGCTTTCTTT.

The genes are TRBV7-9 and TRBJ2-5; perhaps TRBD2 as D (6 bases). Germline CDR1 is SEHNR and CDR2 is FQNEAQ (reference sequence). Trimming shortened V by 2 bases and J by 0 bases, and 13 bases separated the two germline ends. This CDR3 is 16 amino acids long. CDR3: CASSLIGGEDQETQYF. The DNA of the CDR3 is TGTGCCAGCAGCTTAATCGGGGGAGAGGACCAAGAGACCCAGTACTTC. Variable domain in full (rest from reference TRBV7-9 and TRBJ2-5): DTGVSQNPRHKITKRGQNVTFRCDPISEHNRLYWYRQTLGQGPEFLTYFQNEAQLEKSRLLSDRFSAERPKGSFSTLEIQRTEQGDSAMYLCASSLIGGEDQETQYFGPGTRLLVL.

V and J are TRBV11-2 and TRBJ2-7; D assignment may be TRBD1 or TRBD2 (5 bases each). V was clipped by 1 base and J by 1 base, with 11 bases between them. The CDR3 contains 15 residues. CDR1 SGHAT and CDR2 FQNNGV come from the germline V gene. The CDR3 DNA follows: TGTGCCAGCAGCTTAGGGGGGATTTCGTCCTACGAGCAGTACTTC. Its translation is CASSLGGISSYEQYF.

V is TRBV5-1 and J is TRBJ2-1; the match to TRBD2 covers 12 bases. V gave up 1 base and J gave up 7 bases; unmatched junction bases: 6. Germline lookup yields CDR1 SGHRS and CDR2 YFSETQ. CDR3 length: 16 amino acids. The CDR3 sequence: CASSLRLAGVENEQFF. The DNA of the CDR3 is TGCGCCAGCAGCTTGAGACTAGCGGGAGTGGAGAATGAGCAGTTCTTC.

This clone was recorded once. The gene calls are TRBV6-5 and TRBJ1-2; D might be TRBD1 (5 bases). Germline V gene lookup returns CDR1 MNHEY and CDR2 SVGAGI. Trimming pared 0 bases from V and 6 bases from J, leaving 11 bases between. This CDR3 spans 14 amino acids. This CDR3 reads CASSYSEGSDGYTF. The CDR3 region has the DNA TGTGCCAGCAGTTACTCCGAGGGGTCGGATGGCTACACCTTC.

The V gene is TRBV5-6, the J gene TRBJ2-7, with TRBD1 as a possible D gene (6 bases). The CDR3 loop spans 14 amino acids. The germline gives CDR1 SGHDT, CDR2 YYEEEE. Deletions cut 5 bases from V and 3 bases from J, with 15 bases between. The CDR3 spells CASRIQGSFYEQYF. CDR3 in DNA: TGTGCCAGCAGGATACAGGGATCGTTCTACGAGCAGTACTTC.

The V gene is TRBV27, the J gene TRBJ1-1; D possibly corresponds to TRBD1 (5 bases). Germline V gene lookup returns CDR1 MNHEY and CDR2 SMNVEV (reference sequence). The ends were cut back, 3 bases at V and 1 base at J, with 9 bases in the middle. CDR3 length: 14 amino acids. For the CDR3, the DNA is TGTGCCAGCAGTTTGTTTACAGGGAACACTGAAGCTTTCTTT. Protein: CASSLFTGNTEAFF.

The chain couples TRBV19 to TRBJ2-1, with a weak D call TRBD1 (5 bases). V was trimmed by 0 bases and J by 5 bases, leaving 17 bases between them. Germline CDR1 and CDR2: LNHDA and SQIVND (reference sequence). This CDR3 is 17 amino acids long. CDR3 coding DNA: TGTGCCAGTAGTATAGATCACTACCCACCCAGGGACAATGAGCAGTTCTTC. This gives the protein CASSIDHYPPRDNEQFF.

The J gene is TRBJ1-1, the V gene TRBV7-9; D gene unclear. The CDR3 runs to 13 residues. Germline V lookup: CDR1 SEHNR, CDR2 FQNEAQ (reference sequence). V was clipped by 1 base and J by 1 base, with 4 bases between them. The CDR3 DNA sequence: TGTGCCAGCAGCTTAGAAGCGAACACTGAAGCTTTCTTT. Translation: CASSLEANTEAFF.

V gene TRBV27 combines with J gene TRBJ2-7; the D gene could be TRBD1 or TRBD2 (5 bases each). Germline CDR1 is MNHEY and CDR2 is SMNVEV (reference sequence). Trimming cost V 5 bases and J 7 bases, with 12 bases left between them. CDR3 length equals 12 residues. The DNA for the CDR3 is TGTGCCAGCAGTATGGGGGACGTGGAGCAGTACTTC. Translating gives CASSMGDVEQYF.

The chain uses TRBV2 and TRBJ2-7; 7 positions match TRBD1. V shed 6 bases, J shed 5 bases, and the junction held 4 bases outside the gene matches. CDR1 and CDR2 from the germline V gene are SNHLY and FYNNEI. This CDR3 comprises 12 residues. CDR3 nucleotide sequence: TGTGCCAGCAGAACAGACAGGGACGAGCAGTACTTC. The encoded protein is CASRTDRDEQYF. The variable domain in full, completed from reference TRBV2 and TRBJ2-7, reads EPEVTQTPSHQVTQMGQEVILRCVPISNHLYFYWYRQILGQKVEFLVSFYNNEISEKSEIFDDQFSVERPDGSNFTLKIRSTKLEDSAMYFCASRTDRDEQYFGPGTRLTVT.

The chain links TRBV7-8 to TRBJ2-1, with 9 bases identical to TRBD2. Germline trimming cut 7 bases from V and 7 bases from J; bases unmatched to any gene: 17. This CDR3 spans 17 amino acids. The germline gives CDR1 SGHVS, CDR2 FQNEAQ. In nucleotides, the CDR3 is TGTGCCAGCACCACTGGGGGCGGGAGGGTTAGTTGGAATGAGCAGTTCTTC. It codes for CASTTGGGRVSWNEQFF.

This clone occurred once. The V gene is TRBV28, the J gene TRBJ2-1; 7 bases map to TRBD2. The CDR3 is 16 amino acids. Trimming at V came to 5 bases and at J to 0 bases, leaving 7 bases not matched to a gene. CDR1 and CDR2 from the germline V gene are MDHEN and SYDVKM. The CDR3 coding sequence is TGTGCCAGCAGTCCACTAGCGACCAGCTCCTACAATGAGCAGTTCTTC. Translating gives CASSPLATSSYNEQFF.

The V and J genes are TRBV10-3 and TRBJ1-2; tentatively, D is TRBD1 (5 bases). Germline V gene lookup returns CDR1 ENHRY and CDR2 SYGVKD. The V end was cut by 8 bases, the J end by 6 bases, with 13 bases between. This CDR3 is built from 12 residues. CDR3 DNA: TGTGCCATCCGCGGGACGGGGGATGGCTACACCTTC. Its protein product is CAIRGTGDGYTF.

On this clone itself: The same CDR3 also results from other DNA sequences found in this sample. This chain links TRBV28 with TRBJ1-5, with D unclear. V was clipped by 4 bases and J by 0 bases, with 7 bases between them. CDR3 length: 14 residues. CDR1 is MDHEN, CDR2 SYDVKM, per germline. As DNA, the CDR3 is TGTGCCAGCAGTTCCGGGAATAGCAATCAGCCCCAGCATTTT. It translates to CASSSGNSNQPQHF.

This chain joins TRBV28 and TRBJ1-5; D remains ambiguous. CDR3 size: 13 residues. Germline V lookup: CDR1 MDHEN, CDR2 SYDVKM. The V gene lost 6 bases and the J gene lost 2 bases, with 8 bases spanning the gap. The CDR3 protein is CASSPVGNQPQHF. The CDR3 bases are TGTGCCAGCAGCCCCGTAGGCAATCAGCCCCAGCATTTT. Complete variable domain (other parts from reference TRBV28 and TRBJ1-5): DVKVTQSSRYLVKRTGEKVFLECVQDMDHENMFWYRQDPGLGLRLIYFSYDVKMKEKGDIPEGYSVSREKKERFSLILESASTNQTSMYLCASSPVGNQPQHFGDGTRLSIL.

V is TRBV11-2 and J is TRBJ2-1; D is perhaps TRBD2 (5 bases). V lost 5 bases and J 4 bases, leaving 15 bases between the germline ends. The length of the CDR3 is 15 residues. CDR1 is SGHAT and CDR2 is FQNNGV in the germline V gene. The CDR3 is CASSQGLLPYNEQFF. CDR3 sequence (DNA): TGTGCCAGCAGCCAAGGACTCCTCCCTTACAATGAGCAGTTCTTC.

The chain is built from TRBV19 and TRBJ2-7; unclear D gene. CDR1 is LNHDA and CDR2 is SQIVND in the germline V gene (reference sequence). The CDR3 covers 13 residues. Trimming stripped 3 bases from V and 2 bases from J, with 8 bases between. This chain's CDR3 is CASSIHSAYEQYF. CDR3 bases: TGTGCCAGTAGTATTCACAGCGCCTACGAGCAGTACTTC.

This chain links TRBV4-3 with TRBJ2-7; D possibly corresponds to TRBD2 (5 bases). The CDR3 contains 13 residues. Deletions cut 4 bases from V and 9 bases from J, with 16 bases between. Germline V gene sequence: CDR1 LGHNA, CDR2 YSLEER. The DNA for the CDR3 is TGCGCCAGCAGCCGATGGGCCGGGATGGGGCAGTACTTC. Translating it yields CASSRWAGMGQYF.

This clone was seen just once. The rearrangement joins TRBV4-3 to TRBJ2-2; 11 bases agree with TRBD2. Looked up from germline, CDR1 is LGHNA and CDR2 is YSLEER. J lost 8 bases, V lost 1 base, and 6 bases had no gene match. The CDR3 length is 16 residues. The CDR3 nucleotides are TGCGCCAGCAGCCAAGGCCTAGCGGGAGGTCGTGGGGAGCTGTTTTTT. It encodes CASSQGLAGGRGELFF.

The chain links TRBV9 to TRBJ2-7; TRBD2 is a possible D gene (6 bases). CDR1 is SGDLS and CDR2 is YYNGEE in the germline V gene. The CDR3 extends over 14 amino acids. V shed 3 bases and J shed 7 bases, with 17 bases lying between them. The CDR3 here is CASSGSGTPREQYF. The CDR3 nucleotides read TGTGCCAGCAGCGGCTCCGGGACTCCCAGGGAGCAGTACTTC.